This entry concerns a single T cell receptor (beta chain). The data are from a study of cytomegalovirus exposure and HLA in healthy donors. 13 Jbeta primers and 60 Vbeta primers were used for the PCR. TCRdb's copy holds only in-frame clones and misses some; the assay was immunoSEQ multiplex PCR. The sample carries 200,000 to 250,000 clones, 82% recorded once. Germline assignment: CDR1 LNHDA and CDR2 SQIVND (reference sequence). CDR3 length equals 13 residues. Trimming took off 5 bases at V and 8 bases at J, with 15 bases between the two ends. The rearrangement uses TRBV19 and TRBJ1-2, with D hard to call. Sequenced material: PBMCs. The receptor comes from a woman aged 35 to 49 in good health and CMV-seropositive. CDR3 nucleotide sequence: TGTGCCAGTAGTCGTGGTCCTTCGGAGGGCTACACCTTC. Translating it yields CASSRGPSEGYTF.